This T cell receptor beta chain is drawn from a study of OX40 agonist ivuxolimab in advanced cancers. Study-wide context: Eligibility rules accepted prior anti-PD-1, anti-PD-L1 or anti-CTLA-4 therapy, and 30% to 40% had some. Partial responses were achieved by three patients, one with hepatocellular carcinoma and two with cutaneous melanoma.

Remarks on this clone: Antigen unknown.

The germline CDR1 and CDR2 sequences are MDHEN and SYDVKM. This CDR3 has 15 amino acids. The ends were cut back, 6 bases at V and 0 bases at J, with 12 bases in the middle. Study-wide results and limits: The mean number of expanded clones was higher in CD8+ T cells than in CD4+.

The protocol was immunoSEQ multiplex PCR, while the TCRdb copy is restricted to in-frame clones and leaves out a portion. The sample has fewer than 75,000 clones, 65% to 85% seen once. Material: CD4+ or CD8+ T cells sorted from blood, obtained in a trial of the OX40 agonist ivuxolimab. The gene calls are TRBV28 and TRBJ1-5, with D unclear. The sequence was obtained from an adult with an advanced solid tumor such as melanoma, head and neck, liver or kidney cancer. CDR3 in amino acids: CASRVGSVSNQPQHF. In nucleotides, the CDR3 is TGTGCCAGCAGGGTAGGGTCCGTTAGCAATCAGCCCCAGCATTTT.